This note documents a single T cell receptor beta chain sequence. This entry belongs to a study of shared T cell receptors in the human thymus. The method was immunoSEQ multiplex PCR; TCRdb's version includes in-frame clones alone and lacks a portion of them. The table records a few hundred thousand clones, approximately 95% of them present only once. Trimming shortened V by 8 bases and J by 4 bases, and 12 bases separated the two germline ends. The CDR3 has 13 amino acids. The germline V gene encodes CDR1 MNHNY and CDR2 SVGAGI (reference sequence). The sequence derives from a human donor. V and J are TRBV6-6 and TRBJ1-5, with a tentative D call TRBD1 (5 bases). Sequenced: thymocytes. CDR3 nucleotide sequence: TGTGCCAGCGCTACAGGACCAAATCAGCCCCAGCATTTT. Translation: CASATGPNQPQHF.